One and the same sample provided the 8 T cell receptor beta chains below, sequenced in a study of T cell responses to AZD1222 COVID-19 vaccine. TCRdb's table, derived via immunoSEQ multiplex PCR, lists solely in-frame clones and lacks some. Of 130,000 to 150,000 clones in the sample, roughly four fifths were seen once. Sequencing was performed on peripheral blood, taken on day 0 of MenACWY control vaccination. The source of these receptors is an adult in good health.

This clone was observed a single time. The chain is built from TRBV5-1 and TRBJ1-6, with D possibly matching TRBD1 (6 bases). CDR3 length equals 15 residues. Trimming left V 0 bases short and J 10 bases short, with 14 bases between. CDR1 and CDR2 (germline): SGHRS, YFSETQ. The CDR3 DNA sequence: TGCGCCAGCAGCTTGGATCCAGGGGTAGGCTCACCCCTCCACTTT. Its protein is CASSLDPGVGSPLHF.

CDR3 residues: CASSFGWGTGNTIYF. DNA of the CDR3: TGTGCCAGCAGCTTCGGCTGGGGAACTGGAAACACCATATATTTT. The rearrangement links TRBV5-6 to TRBJ1-3; D uncertain. Germline V gene lookup returns CDR1 SGHDT and CDR2 YYEEEE. The CDR3 is 15 amino acids. V was cut by 2 bases and J by 2 bases, with 11 bases left in between.

The gene calls are TRBV5-1 and TRBJ1-2; D remains ambiguous. CDR1 is SGHRS and CDR2 is YFSETQ in the germline V gene. V was clipped by 4 bases and J by 0 bases, with 10 bases between them. This CDR3 is built from 14 residues. In DNA form, the CDR3 reads TGCGCCAGCAGCCCGGCAGCTACTAACTATGGCTACACCTTC. This codes for CASSPAATNYGYTF.

The rearrangement joins TRBV5-1 to TRBJ2-3; the match to TRBD2 covers 7 bases. After removal of 6 bases from V and 2 bases from J, the junction contained 3 bases not matched to a gene. Per the germline V gene, CDR1 is SGHRS and CDR2 is YFSETQ. CDR3 size: 13 residues. CDR3 region: CASKRGPTDTQYF. The CDR3 DNA reads TGCGCCAGCAAGCGGGGCCCCACAGATACGCAGTATTTT.

The gene calls are TRBV6-5 and TRBJ1-6; no clear D. V gave up 6 bases and J gave up 6 bases, with 15 bases separating them. This CDR3 is 15 amino acids long. Germline V gene sequence: CDR1 MNHEY, CDR2 SVGAGI. The CDR3, as DNA: TGTGCCAGCAGCCTGACACCACCGGCTAATTCACCCCTCCACTTT. Translated, it gives CASSLTPPANSPLHF.

The chain uses TRBV4-1 and TRBJ2-7; D gene unclear. Germline V lookup: CDR1 MGHRA, CDR2 YSYEKL. V dropped 0 bases and J dropped 4 bases, with 7 bases sitting between them. CDR3 size: 13 residues. The CDR3, as DNA: TGCGCCAGCAGCCAAGAGTCAAGGTACGAGCAGTACTTC. Protein product: CASSQESRYEQYF.

The chain links TRBV11-2 to TRBJ2-5, with 7 nucleotides matching TRBD1. Germline V gives CDR1 SGHAT, CDR2 FQNNGV. CDR3 length equals 19 residues. V lost 4 bases and J lost 7; bases outside the gene matches: 24. In nucleotides, the CDR3 is TGTGCCAGCAGCTCAGTAAGAGCCGTGGACAGGACGACGAGGGGGACCCAGTACTTC. Amino acid sequence: CASSSVRAVDRTTRGTQYF.

DNA of the CDR3: TGTGCCAGCGAACCCCAGGGGACCACAGATACGCAGTATTTT. Translation gives CASEPQGTTDTQYF. V gene TRBV28 combines with J gene TRBJ2-3; weak D call: TRBD1 (6 bases). The V end lost 8 bases, the J end lost 2 bases, and 14 bases lay between the germline ends. The germline gives CDR1 MDHEN, CDR2 SYDVKM. The CDR3 contains 14 residues.